This entry features one TCR beta chain sequence. This entry is derived from a study of blood T cell repertoires in COVID-19. About the research overall: PBMCs, B-cell-depleted T cells, or T cells were the source of the cDNA or gDNA that made up the material.

Clones were read by immunoSEQ multiplex PCR, and TCRdb kept only the in-frame ones, dropping some. This sample has 250,000 to 300,000 clones, with 80% to 90% found just once. V was pared by 3 bases and J by 1 base, with 8 bases between. Germline CDR1 is SNHLY and CDR2 is FYNNEI. This CDR3 contains 14 residues. Participants were aged roughly 18 to 95 years, lived in under 30 US areas, and enrolled virtually. Membership in each cohort depended on participant-reported clinical history. The source material was PBMCs or T cells enriched from blood (not recorded which). This clonotype was sampled from a man aged 18 to 30 who had recovered from COVID-19. This rearrangement joins TRBV2 to TRBJ2-3; D gene ambiguous. The CDR3 DNA is TGTGCCAGCAGTGATGCTAGAGGCACAGATACGCAGTATTTT. It specifies CASSDARGTDTQYF.